Below are 7 T cell receptor beta chains sequenced from a single sample in a study of T cells in Graves' hyperthyroidism and ophthalmopathy. TCR beta CDR3 regions were amplified from RNA transcripts. An initial round of RT-PCR targeting the TCR CDR3 relied on the HTBI primer set. A single record per CDR3 protein comes from TCRdb applying MiXCR to the multiplex PCR reads. Here the sample spans approximately 400,000 distinct CDR3 sequences, 19% being singletons. Sequencing input: blood. Receptors were obtained from a woman under 30 with Graves' hyperthyroidism.

Turning to this clonotype: This CDR3 fails to terminate in the conserved phenylalanine or tryptophan, so it likely reflects a read error. The chain carries TRBV12-3 or TRBV12-4 and TRBJ1-1, with D possibly TRBD1 on 5 matching bases. V lost 2 bases and J 4 bases, leaving 14 bases between the germline ends. This CDR3 spans 15 amino acids. The CDR3 loop reads CASSLSPRVVTEAFL. In DNA form, the CDR3 reads TGTGCCAGCAGTTTATCCCCCAGGGTAGTCACTGAAGCTTTCTTG.

This clonotype occurred many times. DNA of the CDR3: TGTGCCAGCAGTCGGACAGCCAGGCCAGATACGCAGTATTTT. Translating it yields CASSRTARPDTQYF. This chain links TRBV6-1 with TRBJ2-3; maybe TRBD1 (6 bases). The CDR3 sequence is 14 residues long. Per the germline V gene, CDR1 is MNHNS and CDR2 is SASEGT. The V end was cut by 5 bases, the J end by 4 bases, with 13 bases between.

There are many counts of this clonotype. CDR3 amino acids: CASSRLYGEQYF. Here the CDR3 DNA reads TGTGCCAGCAGCCGCCTTTACGGCGAGCAGTACTTC. V is TRBV28 and J is TRBJ2-7; the D is unclear. CDR1 is MDHEN and CDR2 is SYDVKM in the germline V gene. The CDR3 contains 12 residues. V was clipped by 6 bases and J by 6 bases, with 12 bases between them.

This clonotype was counted many times. This rearrangement joins TRBV19 to TRBJ2-2; D is ambiguous. Between the trimmed V and J ends, which lost 3 bases and 7 bases, there was a span of 12 bases. Germline CDR1 and CDR2: LNHDA and SQIVND (reference sequence). This CDR3 region has 14 residues. In nucleotides, the CDR3 is TGTGCCAGTAGTATTCGGACCTTTCGCGGGGAGCTGTTTTTT. It translates to CASSIRTFRGELFF.

This clonotype showed up many times. This chain connects TRBV2 to TRBJ2-2; 13 nucleotides match TRBD2. This CDR3 spans 16 amino acids. In germline, CDR1 is SNHLY, CDR2 FYNNEI. Losses at the gene ends were 5 bases for V and 5 bases for J; bases not matched to a gene: 5. CDR3 protein: CASSRGLAGVTGELFF. CDR3 nucleotides: TGTGCCAGCAGTCGTGGACTAGCGGGGGTTACCGGGGAGCTGTTTTTT. Combining the CDR3 with reference TRBV2 and TRBJ2-2 gives the whole variable domain EPEVTQTPSHQVTQMGQEVILRCVPISNHLYFYWYRQILGQKVEFLVSFYNNEISEKSEIFDDQFSVERPDGSNFTLKIRSTKLEDSAMYFCASSRGLAGVTGELFFGEGSRLTVL.

A remark on this clonotype: An end of the junction does not agree with germline; a read error may underlie this. The chain couples TRBV7-7 to TRBJ2-2; D unclear. The CDR3 has 13 amino acids. CDR1 SSHAT and CDR2 FNYEAQ come from the germline V gene (reference sequence). The CDR3 sequence: CASMPVNTGELFF. The DNA for the CDR3 is TGTGCTAGCATGCCGGTGAACACCGGGGAGCTGTTTTTT.

The J gene is TRBJ1-1, the V gene TRBV6-2 or TRBV6-3, with 8 bases aligning to TRBD1. J gave up 2 bases and V 5 bases, and 13 bases lay outside the gene matches. CDR1 and CDR2 from the germline V gene are MNHEY and SVGEGT. This CDR3 is built from 17 residues. The DNA of the CDR3 is TGTGCCAGCAGTCCGCTGATCCCGACAGGGGCCAACACTGAAGCTTTCTTT. Translated, it gives CASSPLIPTGANTEAFF.